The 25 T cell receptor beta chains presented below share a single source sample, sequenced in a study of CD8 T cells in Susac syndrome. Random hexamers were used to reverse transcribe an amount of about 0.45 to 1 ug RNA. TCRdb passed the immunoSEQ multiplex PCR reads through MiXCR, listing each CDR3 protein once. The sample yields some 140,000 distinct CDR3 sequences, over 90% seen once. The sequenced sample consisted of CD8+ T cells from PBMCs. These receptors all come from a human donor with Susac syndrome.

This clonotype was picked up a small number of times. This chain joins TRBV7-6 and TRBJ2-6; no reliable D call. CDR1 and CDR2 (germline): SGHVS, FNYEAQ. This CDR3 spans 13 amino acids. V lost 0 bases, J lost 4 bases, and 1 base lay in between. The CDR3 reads CASSLAGANVLTF. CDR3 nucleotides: TGTGCCAGCAGCTTAGCCGGGGCCAACGTCCTGACTTTC.

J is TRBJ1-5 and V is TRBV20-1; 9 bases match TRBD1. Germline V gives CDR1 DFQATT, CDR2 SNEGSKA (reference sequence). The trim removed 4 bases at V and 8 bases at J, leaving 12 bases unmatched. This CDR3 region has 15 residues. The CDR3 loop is CSATRTGVGSEPQHF. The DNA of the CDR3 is TGCAGTGCTACGAGGACAGGGGTTGGCTCAGAGCCCCAGCATTTT.

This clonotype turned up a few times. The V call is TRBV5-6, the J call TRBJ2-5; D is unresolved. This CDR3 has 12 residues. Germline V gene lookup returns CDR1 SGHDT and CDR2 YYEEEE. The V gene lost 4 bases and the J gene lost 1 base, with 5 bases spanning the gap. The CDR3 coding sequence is TGTGCCAGCAGCCCAACCCAAGAGACCCAGTACTTC. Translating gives CASSPTQETQYF. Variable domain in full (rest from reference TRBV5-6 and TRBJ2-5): DAGVTQSPTHLIKTRGQQVTLRCSPKSGHDTVSWYQQALGQGPQFIFQYYEEEERQRGNFPDRFSGHQFPNYSSELNVNALLLGDSALYLCASSPTQETQYFGPGTRLLVL.

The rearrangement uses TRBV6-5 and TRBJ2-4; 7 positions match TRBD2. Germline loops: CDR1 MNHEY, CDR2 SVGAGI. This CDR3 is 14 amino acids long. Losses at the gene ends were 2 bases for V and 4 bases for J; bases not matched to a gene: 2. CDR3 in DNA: TGTGCCAGCAGTTACGGACTAGAGAAAAACATTCAGTACTTC. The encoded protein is CASSYGLEKNIQYF.

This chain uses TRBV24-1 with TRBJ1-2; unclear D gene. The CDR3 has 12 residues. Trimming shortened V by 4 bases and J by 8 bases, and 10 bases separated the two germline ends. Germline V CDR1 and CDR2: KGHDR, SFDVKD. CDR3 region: CATSEKSGGYTF. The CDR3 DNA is TGTGCCACCAGTGAAAAGTCAGGCGGCTACACCTTC.

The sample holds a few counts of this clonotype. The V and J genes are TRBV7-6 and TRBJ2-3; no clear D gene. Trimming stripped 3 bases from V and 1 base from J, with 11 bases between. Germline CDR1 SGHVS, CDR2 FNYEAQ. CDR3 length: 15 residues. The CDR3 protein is CASSFYPVGTDTQYF. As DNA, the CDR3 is TGTGCCAGCAGCTTCTACCCGGTCGGCACAGATACGCAGTATTTT. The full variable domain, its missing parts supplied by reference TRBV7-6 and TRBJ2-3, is GAGVSQSPRYKVTKRGQDVALRCDPISGHVSLYWYRQALGQGPEFLTYFNYEAQQDKSGLPNDRFSAERPEGSISTLTIQRTEQRDSAMYRCASSFYPVGTDTQYFGPGTRLTVL.

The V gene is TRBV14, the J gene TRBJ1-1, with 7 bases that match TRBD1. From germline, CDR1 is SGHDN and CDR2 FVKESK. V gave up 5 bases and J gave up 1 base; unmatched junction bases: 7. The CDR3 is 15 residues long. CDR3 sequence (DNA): TGTGCCAGCAGCGCAGGGGGACACTGGAACACTGAAGCTTTCTTT. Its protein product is CASSAGGHWNTEAFF. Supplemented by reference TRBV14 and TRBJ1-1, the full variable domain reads EAGVTQFPSHSVIEKGQTVTLRCDPISGHDNLYWYRRVMGKEIKFLLHFVKESKQDESGMPNNRFLAERTGGTYSTLKVQPAELEDSGVYFCASSAGGHWNTEAFFGQGTRLTVV.

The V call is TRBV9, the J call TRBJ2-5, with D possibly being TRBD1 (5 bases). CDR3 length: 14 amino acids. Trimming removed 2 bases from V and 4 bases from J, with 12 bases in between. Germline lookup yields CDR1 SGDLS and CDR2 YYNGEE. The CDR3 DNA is TGTGCCAGCAGCGTCACAGGTTTAGGAGAGACCCAGTACTTC. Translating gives CASSVTGLGETQYF. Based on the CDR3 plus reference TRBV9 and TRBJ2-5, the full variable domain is DSGVTQTPKHLITATGQRVTLRCSPRSGDLSVYWYQQSLDQGLQFLIQYYNGEERAKGNILERFSAQQFPDLHSELNLSSLELGDSALYFCASSVTGLGETQYFGPGTRLLVL.

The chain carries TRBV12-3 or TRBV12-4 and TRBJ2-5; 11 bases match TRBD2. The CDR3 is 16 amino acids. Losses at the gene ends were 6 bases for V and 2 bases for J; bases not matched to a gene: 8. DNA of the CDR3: TGTGCCAGCAGGCCAACTAGCGGGAGAGGTCAAGAGACCCAGTACTTC. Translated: CASRPTSGRGQETQYF.

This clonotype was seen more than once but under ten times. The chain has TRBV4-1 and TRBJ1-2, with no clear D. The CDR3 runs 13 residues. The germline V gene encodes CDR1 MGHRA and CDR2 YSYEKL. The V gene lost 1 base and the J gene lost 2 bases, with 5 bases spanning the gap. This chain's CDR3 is CASSQGGNYGYTF. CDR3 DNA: TGCGCCAGCAGCCAAGGAGGAAACTATGGCTACACCTTC.

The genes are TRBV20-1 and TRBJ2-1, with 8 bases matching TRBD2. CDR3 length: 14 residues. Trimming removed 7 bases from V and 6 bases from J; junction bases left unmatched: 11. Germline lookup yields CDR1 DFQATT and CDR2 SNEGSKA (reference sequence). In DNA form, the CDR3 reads TGCAGTGGCCTGGATCGGGAGGGAGTCAATGAGCAGTTCTTC. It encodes CSGLDREGVNEQFF.

CDR3 amino acids: CSARPRIDSSYNEQFF. The CDR3 DNA reads as TGCAGTGCTAGGCCGAGAATCGATAGCTCCTACAATGAGCAGTTCTTC. The chain joins TRBV20-1 to TRBJ2-1; D uncertain. The CDR3 runs 16 residues. V was clipped by 3 bases and J by 0 bases, with 15 bases between them. In germline, CDR1 is DFQATT, CDR2 SNEGSKA (reference sequence).

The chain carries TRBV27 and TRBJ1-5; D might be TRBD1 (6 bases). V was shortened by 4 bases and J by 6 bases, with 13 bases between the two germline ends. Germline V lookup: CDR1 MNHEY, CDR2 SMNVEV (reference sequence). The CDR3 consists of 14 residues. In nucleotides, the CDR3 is TGTGCCAGCAGTTACAGGGCCCGGGGTCAGCCCCAGCATTTT. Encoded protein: CASSYRARGQPQHF.

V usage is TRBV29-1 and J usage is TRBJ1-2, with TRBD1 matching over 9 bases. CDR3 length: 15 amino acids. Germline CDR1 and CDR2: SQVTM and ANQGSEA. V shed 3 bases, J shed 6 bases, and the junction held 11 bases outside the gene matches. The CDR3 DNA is TGCAGCGTTGAGCGGGAAACAGGGGGCTGGAATGGCTACACCTTC. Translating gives CSVERETGGWNGYTF.

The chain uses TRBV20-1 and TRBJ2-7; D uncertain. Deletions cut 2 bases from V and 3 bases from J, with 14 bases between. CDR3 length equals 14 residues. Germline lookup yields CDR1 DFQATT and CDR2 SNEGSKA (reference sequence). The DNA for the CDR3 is TGCAGTGCTAGAAGGGTGGGTCGAATCTACGAGCAGTACTTC. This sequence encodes CSARRVGRIYEQYF.

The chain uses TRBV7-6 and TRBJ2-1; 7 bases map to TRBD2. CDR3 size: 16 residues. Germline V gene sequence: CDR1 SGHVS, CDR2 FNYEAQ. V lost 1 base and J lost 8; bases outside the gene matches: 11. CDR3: CASSLGVSSGSDEQFF. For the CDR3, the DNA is TGTGCCAGCAGCTTAGGGGTTAGTAGCGGGTCTGATGAGCAGTTCTTC.

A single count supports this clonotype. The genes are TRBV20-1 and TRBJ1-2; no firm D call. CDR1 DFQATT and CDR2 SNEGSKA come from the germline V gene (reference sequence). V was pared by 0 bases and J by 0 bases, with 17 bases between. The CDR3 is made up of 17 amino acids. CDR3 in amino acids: CSARDPAGGPPNYGYTF. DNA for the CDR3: TGCAGTGCTAGAGATCCCGCGGGCGGACCCCCTAACTATGGCTACACCTTC.

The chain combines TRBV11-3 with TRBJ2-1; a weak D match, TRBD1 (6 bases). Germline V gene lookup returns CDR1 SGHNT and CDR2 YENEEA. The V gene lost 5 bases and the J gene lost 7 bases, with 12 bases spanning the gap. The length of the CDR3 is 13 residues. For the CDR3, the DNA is TGTGCCAGCAGCGAACAGGGTCAAAATGAGCAGTTCTTC. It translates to CASSEQGQNEQFF.

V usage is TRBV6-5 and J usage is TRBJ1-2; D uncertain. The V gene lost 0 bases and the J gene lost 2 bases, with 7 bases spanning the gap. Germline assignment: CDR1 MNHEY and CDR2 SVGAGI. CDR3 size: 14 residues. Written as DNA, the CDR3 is TGTGCCAGCAGTTACTCTGGGCTGAACTATGGCTACACCTTC. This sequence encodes CASSYSGLNYGYTF.

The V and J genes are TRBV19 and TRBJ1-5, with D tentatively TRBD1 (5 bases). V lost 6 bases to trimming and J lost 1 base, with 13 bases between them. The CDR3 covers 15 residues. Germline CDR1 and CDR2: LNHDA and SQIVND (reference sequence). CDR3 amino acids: CASSLGSGSNQPQHF. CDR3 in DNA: TGTGCCAGTAGCCTTGGCTCAGGGAGCAATCAGCCCCAGCATTTT.

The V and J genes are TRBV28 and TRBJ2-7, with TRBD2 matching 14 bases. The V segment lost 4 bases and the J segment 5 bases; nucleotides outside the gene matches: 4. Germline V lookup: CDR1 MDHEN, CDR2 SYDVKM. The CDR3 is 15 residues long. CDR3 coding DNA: TGTGCCAGCAGTTCGCCGGGACTAGCGGGAGACGAGCAGTACTTC. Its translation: CASSSPGLAGDEQYF.

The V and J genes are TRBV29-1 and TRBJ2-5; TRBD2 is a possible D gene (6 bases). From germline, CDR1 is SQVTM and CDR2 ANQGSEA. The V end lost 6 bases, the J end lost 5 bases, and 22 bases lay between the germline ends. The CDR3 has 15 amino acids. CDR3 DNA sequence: TGCAGCGTCGCGACCTTAGCGGAGTTGGGGGAGACCCAGTACTTC. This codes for CSVATLAELGETQYF.

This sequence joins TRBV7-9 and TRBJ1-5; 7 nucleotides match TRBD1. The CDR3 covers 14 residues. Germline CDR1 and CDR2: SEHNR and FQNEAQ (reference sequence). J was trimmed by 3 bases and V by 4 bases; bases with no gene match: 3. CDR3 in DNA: TGTGCCAGCAGCTCAGGGGGGGCCAATCAGCCCCAGCATTTT. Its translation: CASSSGGANQPQHF.

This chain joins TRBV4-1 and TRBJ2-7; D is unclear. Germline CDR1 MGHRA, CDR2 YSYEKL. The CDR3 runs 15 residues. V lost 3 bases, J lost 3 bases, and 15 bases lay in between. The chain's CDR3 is CASSHDERGNYEQYF. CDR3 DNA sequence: TGCGCCAGCAGCCATGATGAGAGAGGAAACTACGAGCAGTACTTC.

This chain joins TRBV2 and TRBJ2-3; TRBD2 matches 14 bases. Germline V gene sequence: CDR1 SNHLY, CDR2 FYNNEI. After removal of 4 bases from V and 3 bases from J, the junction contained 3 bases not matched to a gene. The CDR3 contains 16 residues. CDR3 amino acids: CASSGGLAGVTDTQYF. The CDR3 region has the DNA TGTGCCAGCAGTGGGGGACTAGCGGGAGTAACAGATACGCAGTATTTT.